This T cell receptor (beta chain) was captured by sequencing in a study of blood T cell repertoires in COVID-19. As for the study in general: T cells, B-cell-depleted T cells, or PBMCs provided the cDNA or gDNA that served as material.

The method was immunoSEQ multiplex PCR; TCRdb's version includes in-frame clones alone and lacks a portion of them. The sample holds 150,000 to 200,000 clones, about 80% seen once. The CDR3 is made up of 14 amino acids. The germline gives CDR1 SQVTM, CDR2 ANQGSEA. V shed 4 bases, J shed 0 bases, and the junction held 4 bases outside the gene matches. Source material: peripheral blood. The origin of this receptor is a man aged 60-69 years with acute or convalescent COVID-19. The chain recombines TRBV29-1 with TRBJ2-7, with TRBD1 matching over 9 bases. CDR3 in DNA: TGCAGCGTTGTAGGGACAGGGATCTCCTACGAGCAGTACTTC. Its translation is CSVVGTGISYEQYF.